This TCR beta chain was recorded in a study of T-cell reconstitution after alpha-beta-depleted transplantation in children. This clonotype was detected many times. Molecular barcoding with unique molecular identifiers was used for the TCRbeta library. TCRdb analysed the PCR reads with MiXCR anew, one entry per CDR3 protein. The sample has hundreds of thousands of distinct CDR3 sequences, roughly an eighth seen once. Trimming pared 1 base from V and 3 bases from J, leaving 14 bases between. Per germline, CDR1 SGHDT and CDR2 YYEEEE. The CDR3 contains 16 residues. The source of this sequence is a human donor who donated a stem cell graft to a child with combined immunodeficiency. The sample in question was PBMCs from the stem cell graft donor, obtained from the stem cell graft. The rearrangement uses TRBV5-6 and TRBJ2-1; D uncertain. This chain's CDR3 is CASSLNQVLDYNEQFF. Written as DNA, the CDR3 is TGTGCCAGCAGCTTGAATCAGGTATTGGACTACAATGAGCAGTTCTTC.